Given below is one T cell receptor (beta chain) in context. The antigen is not known. This sample was taken from a study of cytomegalovirus exposure and HLA in healthy donors. General study points: Despite most TCR sequences being rare, some public TCRs occurred in many donors. In an earlier analysis, in around 590 donors, most V segments appeared productive either ~90% or ~30% of the time. Cytomegalovirus-associated TCR beta chains were listed, numbering under 200.

The V end was cut by 5 bases, the J end by 1 base, with 15 bases between. Per the germline V gene, CDR1 is SGHVS and CDR2 is FQNEAQ. There are 16 residues in the CDR3. The primer mix had 60 Vbeta and 13 Jbeta primers. Using immunoSEQ multiplex PCR, the repertoire was profiled, and TCRdb retains in-frame clones only, with some absent. The sample yields about 180,000 clones, 72% seen once. The chain combines TRBV7-8 with TRBJ1-3; the D gene is possibly TRBD1 (5 bases). Source material: PBMCs. The receptor's source is a human donor in good health. The CDR3 DNA is TGTGCCAGCAGCCGACAGACTAGCCGATCTGGAAACACCATATATTTT. Its translation is CASSRQTSRSGNTIYF.